This T cell receptor beta chain comes out of a study of OX40 agonist ivuxolimab in advanced cancers. With respect to this clone: No antigen is known for it.

Blood sampling took place at baseline, cycle 4 day 1, and cycle 7 day 1. Profiled with immunoSEQ multiplex PCR; TCRdb holds only in-frame clones, not every one. Among roughly 70,000 clones listed, around 90% were seen once. The trim removed 0 bases at V and 6 bases at J, leaving 7 bases unmatched. CDR3 length equals 15 residues. Germline V gene data show CDR1 as SGHVS and CDR2 as FQNEAQ. Study-level results: Clonal expansion among partial responders at 0.1-3.0 mg/kg ranked near the lowest. In CD8+ T cells, expanded clones were on average more numerous than in CD4+.

The receptor was derived from an adult with an advanced solid tumor such as melanoma, head and neck, liver or kidney cancer. This specimen consisted of CD4+ or CD8+ T cells sorted from blood, obtained in a trial of the OX40 agonist ivuxolimab. The chain links TRBV7-8 to TRBJ1-2; the match to TRBD1 covers 7 bases. The DNA for the CDR3 is TGTGCCAGCAGCTTAGCGCTCGACAGGGTAGATGGCTACACCTTC. As protein: CASSLALDRVDGYTF.